The 3 T cell receptor beta chains in this list originate from one sample, sequenced in a study of blood T cell repertoires in COVID-19. Using immunoSEQ multiplex PCR, the repertoire was profiled, and TCRdb retains in-frame clones only, with some absent. Of 300,000 to 400,000 clones in the sample, 80% to 90% were seen once. The specimen was peripheral blood. These receptors were collected from a woman aged 30 to 39 with COVID-19, enrolled during active disease.

V usage is TRBV5-6 and J usage is TRBJ2-5; TRBD1 might be the D (6 bases). Trimming shortened V by 4 bases and J by 5 bases, and 15 bases separated the two germline ends. Germline assignment: CDR1 SGHDT and CDR2 YYEEEE. The CDR3 sequence is 14 residues long. The CDR3: CASSPYRAQETQYF. The DNA for the CDR3 is TGTGCCAGCAGCCCTTACAGGGCTCAGGAGACCCAGTACTTC.

This clone has only a few counts. The chain links TRBV4-3 to TRBJ1-4, with a weak D call TRBD1 (5 bases). Germline V gene lookup returns CDR1 LGHNA and CDR2 YSLEER. The germline V and J ends were trimmed by 4 bases and 8 bases, with 17 bases remaining between them. The CDR3 sequence is 15 residues long. The DNA for the CDR3 is TGCGCCAGCAGCCTTGCCCTTGACAGAAGGGAAAAACTGTTTTTT. Protein: CASSLALDRREKLFF.

The rearrangement links TRBV2 to TRBJ1-4; possibly TRBD1 for D (6 bases). Trimming removed 8 bases from V and 4 bases from J, with 11 bases in between. The CDR3 consists of 13 residues. CDR1 and CDR2 (germline): SNHLY, FYNNEI. CDR3 sequence: CASEQGLNEKLFF. As DNA, the CDR3 is TGTGCCAGCGAACAGGGCCTTAATGAAAAACTGTTTTTT. The full variable domain, with the rest looked up from reference TRBV2 and TRBJ1-4, is EPEVTQTPSHQVTQMGQEVILRCVPISNHLYFYWYRQILGQKVEFLVSFYNNEISEKSEIFDDQFSVERPDGSNFTLKIRSTKLEDSAMYFCASEQGLNEKLFFGSGTQLSVL.